This T cell receptor (beta chain) was captured in a study of blood T cell repertoires in COVID-19. Study background: The samples span acute and convalescent COVID-19 from the United States, Italy and Spain.

TCRdb's table, derived via immunoSEQ multiplex PCR, lists solely in-frame clones and lacks some. The data contain 200,000 to 300,000 clones, approximately 84% of them singletons. The CDR3 sequence is 14 residues long. The trim removed 3 bases at V and 4 bases at J, leaving 4 bases unmatched. CDR1 is KGHSH, CDR2 LQKENI, per germline. V usage is TRBV18 and J usage is TRBJ2-7, with 9 bases that match TRBD1. The receptor comes from a man over 45 with acute or convalescent COVID-19. The sequenced sample consisted of peripheral blood. CDR3 region: CASSPGTGWYEQYF. Here the CDR3 DNA reads TGTGCCAGCTCACCCGGGACAGGGTGGTACGAGCAGTACTTC.